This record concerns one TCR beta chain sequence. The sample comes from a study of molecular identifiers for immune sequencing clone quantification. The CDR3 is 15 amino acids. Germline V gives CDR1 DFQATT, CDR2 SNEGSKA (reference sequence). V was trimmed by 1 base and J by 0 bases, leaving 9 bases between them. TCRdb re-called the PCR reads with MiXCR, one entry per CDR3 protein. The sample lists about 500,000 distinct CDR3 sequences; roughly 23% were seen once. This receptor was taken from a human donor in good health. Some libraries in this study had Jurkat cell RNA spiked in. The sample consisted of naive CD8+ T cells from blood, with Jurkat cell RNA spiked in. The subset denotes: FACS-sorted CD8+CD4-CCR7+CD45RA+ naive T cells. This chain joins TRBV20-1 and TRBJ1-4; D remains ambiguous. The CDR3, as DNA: TGCAGTGCTAGAGTAGCCCACTCAACTAATGAAAAACTGTTTTTT. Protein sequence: CSARVAHSTNEKLFF.